The clone carrying this TCR beta chain was observed a handful of times. Different DNA sequences within this sample yield the same CDR3. This record comes from a study of blood T cell repertoires in COVID-19. The repertoire was sequenced with immunoSEQ multiplex PCR; TCRdb's copy has only in-frame clones and lacks some. The sample has around 300,000 clones, roughly 85% seen once. In germline, CDR1 is MDHEN, CDR2 SYDVKM. V was pared by 6 bases and J by 5 bases, with 10 bases between. CDR3 length equals 12 residues. The clonotype was recovered from a human donor in a cohort sampled during active COVID-19. Sequencing was carried out using peripheral blood. The chain carries TRBV28 and TRBJ1-2; D not resolved. The CDR3 sequence is CASSLTEYGYTF. CDR3 sequence (DNA): TGTGCCAGCAGCTTAACAGAGTATGGCTACACCTTC.